The text below deals with one T cell receptor beta chain. This entry is derived from a study of control samples from healthy donors and cancer patients. Only in-frame clones appear in the TCRdb table, and some are missing; sequencing was by immunoSEQ multiplex PCR. The sample holds about 160,000 clones, nearly 96% seen once. CDR1 and CDR2 (germline): MNHEY, SVGAGI. The CDR3 loop spans 15 amino acids. The V and J ends lost 2 bases and 8 bases, in that order; junction bases with no gene match: 8. Sequencing used blood. This receptor was identified in a woman in her 30s in good health. The chain links TRBV6-5 to TRBJ2-1, with 8 bases fitting TRBD2. CDR3 region: CASSYGAGEGDEQFF. Written as DNA, the CDR3 is TGTGCCAGCAGTTACGGAGCGGGGGAAGGTGATGAGCAGTTCTTC.